The 24 T cell receptor beta chains below all came from one sample that was sequenced in a study of Ad26.COV2.S vaccination and SARS-CoV-2 variants. Treatment specified: roughly 20 received Ad26.COV2.S at low or high dose, single or two shots; 5 received placebo; per-sample allocation not given. Following the first vaccine or placebo injection, samples were taken on day 63. The assay was immunoSEQ multiplex PCR, and TCRdb's table has in-frame clones only and misses some. The table records about 680,000 clones, roughly nine tenths of them present only once. The material sequenced was peripheral blood, taken in a trial of Ad26.COV2.S vaccine versus placebo. The receptor set was obtained from a person aged 18-65 years who received the Ad26.COV2.S COVID-19 vaccine or a placebo.

The chain has TRBV6-1 and TRBJ2-2; 9 bases fit TRBD2. J lost 5 bases, V lost 7 bases, and 20 bases had no gene match. The germline gives CDR1 MNHNS, CDR2 SASEGT. The CDR3 has 19 residues. The CDR3 DNA sequence: TGTGCCAGCAATGAGGAAGCTCACGGCGGGAGGGTATATACCGGGGAGCTGTTTTTT. This gives the protein CASNEEAHGGRVYTGELFF.

The gene calls are TRBV18 and TRBJ1-5, with D possibly being TRBD1 (6 bases). This CDR3 is 18 amino acids long. The germline CDR1 and CDR2 sequences are KGHSH and LQKENI. With 4 bases removed from V and 0 bases from J, the gap between germline ends came to 19 bases. As DNA, the CDR3 is TGTGCCAGCTCACGCTCGGTGGGGGCCCAGGATAGCAATCAGCCCCAGCATTTT. This codes for CASSRSVGAQDSNQPQHF.

The J gene is TRBJ2-7, the V gene TRBV24-1; the D gene is possibly TRBD2 (5 bases). Germline assignment: CDR1 KGHDR and CDR2 SFDVKD. Trimming pared 4 bases from V and 7 bases from J, leaving 16 bases between. The CDR3 runs 14 residues. DNA of the CDR3: TGTGCCACCAGTGACCGCACGGGCCCGGGGGAGCAGTACTTC. Protein product: CATSDRTGPGEQYF.

This CDR3 reads CASSKGQGGDTQYF. The CDR3 DNA reads as TGCGCCAGCAGCAAAGGACAGGGGGGAGATACGCAGTATTTT. This chain joins TRBV5-1 and TRBJ2-3; 10 bases fit TRBD1. The V gene's germline CDR1 is SGHRS and CDR2 YFSETQ. The CDR3 covers 14 residues. After removal of 4 bases from V and 5 bases from J, the junction contained 4 bases not matched to a gene.

The V call is TRBV6-5, the J call TRBJ2-7; D might be TRBD1 or TRBD2, each matching 5 bases. The CDR3 contains 13 residues. Trimming removed 6 bases at V and 0 bases at J, with 9 bases between. Germline CDR1 MNHEY, CDR2 SVGAGI. The DNA for the CDR3 is TGTGCCAGCAGCTGGGACGGCTCCTACGAGCAGTACTTC. It codes for CASSWDGSYEQYF.

About this clone itself: A junction boundary mismatches the germline segment, possibly from a read error. The sample holds other DNA sequences that translate to the same CDR3. The chain uses TRBV7-7 and TRBJ1-3, with 7 bases identical to TRBD1. The CDR3 runs 15 residues. CDR1 is SSHAT and CDR2 is FNYEAQ in the germline V gene (reference sequence). The CDR3 is CASSPGQSSGNTIYF. In nucleotides, the CDR3 is TGTGCTAGCAGCCCGGGACAGAGCTCTGGAAACACCATATATTTT.

The rearrangement links TRBV27 to TRBJ1-3; the match to TRBD1 covers 9 bases. Trimming cost V 6 bases and J 3 bases; bases outside gene matches: 6. The CDR3 runs to 15 residues. Germline V gene data show CDR1 as MNHEY and CDR2 as SMNVEV (reference sequence). Here the CDR3 DNA reads TGTGCCAGCAGACGGACAGGGGCGGATGGAAACACCATATATTTT. It is translated as CASRRTGADGNTIYF.

The gene calls are TRBV6-2 or TRBV6-3 and TRBJ2-7; the D is unclear. The CDR3 has 14 amino acids. Germline loops: CDR1 MNHEY, CDR2 SVGEGT. V lost 2 bases and J lost 2, with 10 bases in between. CDR3 protein: CASSYNQAAYEQYF. The CDR3, as DNA: TGTGCCAGCAGTTACAACCAGGCGGCCTACGAGCAGTACTTC.

The chain joins TRBV5-8 to TRBJ2-5; no firm D call. Trimming pared 2 bases from V and 2 bases from J, leaving 13 bases between. Germline V gene sequence: CDR1 SGHTS, CDR2 YDEGEE. The CDR3 covers 15 residues. The CDR3 loop reads CASSFQGPRQETQYF. CDR3 nucleotide sequence: TGTGCCAGCAGCTTCCAAGGACCACGACAAGAGACCCAGTACTTC.

This chain links TRBV7-8 with TRBJ1-2, with a possible D match to TRBD1 (6 bases). The CDR3 spans 16 residues. The germline gives CDR1 SGHVS, CDR2 FQNEAQ. V was shortened by 5 bases and J by 0 bases, with 16 bases between the two germline ends. Written as DNA, the CDR3 is TGTGCCAGCAGCCGCGAACAGGGAATCGCTAACTATGGCTACACCTTC. The encoded protein is CASSREQGIANYGYTF.

Remarks on this clone: Other nucleotide sequences from this sample produce the same CDR3. The chain couples TRBV2 to TRBJ1-2; no clear D. Germline-derived CDR1 and CDR2 are SNHLY and FYNNEI. The length of the CDR3 is 12 residues. The germline V and J ends were trimmed by 2 bases and 2 bases, with 3 bases remaining between them. CDR3 bases: TGTGCCAGCAGTGAACAAAACTATGGCTACACCTTC. This encodes CASSEQNYGYTF.

The J gene is TRBJ1-5, the V gene TRBV19; no clear D. CDR1 LNHDA and CDR2 SQIVND come from the germline V gene (reference sequence). V was clipped by 7 bases and J by 0 bases, with 16 bases between them. The CDR3 length is 16 residues. The CDR3 DNA reads as TGTGCCAGTACCCCCACAGCATCCTATAGCAATCAGCCCCAGCATTTT. Protein: CASTPTASYSNQPQHF.

The chain employs TRBV7-2 and TRBJ2-1; TRBD2 matches 8 bases. The CDR3 totals 14 residues. The J segment lost 4 bases and the V segment lost 8 bases, leaving 7 bases of the junction unmatched. The germline V gene has CDR1 SGHTA and CDR2 FQGNSA. The DNA of the CDR3 is TGTGCCAGCCGTCGGGGGGGCCCTTACAATGAGCAGTTCTTC. This codes for CASRRGGPYNEQFF.

The chain couples TRBV5-1 to TRBJ1-2; D gene unclear. The CDR3 is 13 amino acids. The germline V gene has CDR1 SGHRS and CDR2 YFSETQ. V shed 0 bases and J shed 4 bases, with 7 bases lying between them. In DNA form, the CDR3 reads TGCGCCAGCAGCTTGGTGTCAGCCTATGGCTACACCTTC. The encoded protein is CASSLVSAYGYTF.

V usage is TRBV9 and J usage is TRBJ2-7; 9 nucleotides agree with TRBD1. J lost 1 base, V lost 3 bases, and 5 bases had no gene match. CDR3 length equals 15 residues. Germline V gives CDR1 SGDLS, CDR2 YYNGEE. As DNA, the CDR3 is TGTGCCAGCAGCGAGGGGACAGGGTATTCCTACGAGCAGTACTTC. It yields the protein CASSEGTGYSYEQYF.

The gene calls are TRBV27 and TRBJ1-2; 10 positions match TRBD1. The CDR3 loop spans 17 amino acids. J was trimmed by 3 bases and V by 0 bases; bases with no gene match: 7. CDR1 and CDR2 from the germline V gene are MNHEY and SMNVEV (reference sequence). The CDR3: CASSLSGTGDSYYGYTF. The CDR3 nucleotides are TGTGCCAGCAGTTTATCCGGGACAGGGGACTCTTACTATGGCTACACCTTC.

The genes are TRBV5-1 and TRBJ1-5, with D possibly matching TRBD1 (6 bases). V was trimmed by 4 bases and J by 5 bases, leaving 16 bases between them. This CDR3 has 15 residues. The germline V gene encodes CDR1 SGHRS and CDR2 YFSETQ. The CDR3 nucleotides are TGCGCCAGCAGCCCCGGACAGCTTCGCCATCAGCCCCAGCATTTT. This translates into CASSPGQLRHQPQHF.

This chain joins TRBV7-3 and TRBJ2-3; D unclear. Looked up from germline, CDR1 is SGHTA and CDR2 is FQGTGA. The germline V and J ends were trimmed by 5 bases and 6 bases, with 9 bases remaining between them. The CDR3 is 12 amino acids. CDR3 DNA: TGTGCCAGCAGCGAATATGGTGATACGCAGTATTTT. Its translation is CASSEYGDTQYF.

This clone was counted a single time. The chain recombines TRBV5-6 with TRBJ1-1; TRBD1 aligns across 7 bases. After removal of 6 bases from V and 1 base from J, the junction contained 9 bases not matched to a gene. The CDR3 is 15 residues long. Germline loops: CDR1 SGHDT, CDR2 YYEEEE. CDR3 amino acids: CASIRNPGGNTEAFF. The CDR3 DNA is TGTGCCAGCATCCGCAATCCAGGGGGGAACACTGAAGCTTTCTTT. Complete variable domain (other parts from reference TRBV5-6 and TRBJ1-1): DAGVTQSPTHLIKTRGQQVTLRCSPKSGHDTVSWYQQALGQGPQFIFQYYEEEERQRGNFPDRFSGHQFPNYSSELNVNALLLGDSALYLCASIRNPGGNTEAFFGQGTRLTVV.

This clone appeared once. The chain combines TRBV11-1 with TRBJ1-1; D is unresolved. This CDR3 spans 13 amino acids. CDR1 is SGHAT and CDR2 is FQDESV in the germline V gene (reference sequence). Trimming removed 2 bases from V and 1 base from J, with 5 bases in between. CDR3 DNA: TGTGCCAGCAGCTTAAATACGAACACTGAAGCTTTCTTT. Its translation is CASSLNTNTEAFF.

V is TRBV4-3 and J is TRBJ1-5, with D unresolved. V gave up 3 bases and J gave up 9 bases, with 12 bases separating them. This CDR3 has 13 residues. Germline loops: CDR1 LGHNA, CDR2 YSLEER. The CDR3, as DNA: TGCGCCAGCAGCCACCTTTTGGAAGGGCCCCAGCATTTT. It yields the protein CASSHLLEGPQHF.

The table lists this clone with a count of one. The chain is built from TRBV7-3 and TRBJ2-3, with D possibly matching TRBD2 (5 bases). The V end was cut by 4 bases, the J end by 6 bases, with 8 bases between. Germline V gene data show CDR1 as SGHTA and CDR2 as FQGTGA. The CDR3 totals 12 residues. For the CDR3, the DNA is TGTGCCAGCAGCTCAGGCGGGGATACGCAGTATTTT. Translated: CASSSGGDTQYF.

The J gene is TRBJ1-2, the V gene TRBV9, with D unclear. Trimming cost V 4 bases and J 2 bases, with 15 bases left between them. The CDR3 consists of 15 residues. Germline values: CDR1 SGDLS, CDR2 YYNGEE. DNA for the CDR3: TGTGCCAGCAGCCCCCACCTGGACCTAAACTATGGCTACACCTTC. Translation: CASSPHLDLNYGYTF.

The V gene is TRBV4-1, the J gene TRBJ2-7; maybe TRBD1 (6 bases). In germline, CDR1 is MGHRA, CDR2 YSYEKL. This CDR3 comprises 15 residues. V shed 5 bases and J shed 3 bases, with 17 bases lying between them. This CDR3 reads CASSSGAGNSYEQYF. In nucleotides, the CDR3 is TGCGCCAGCAGCTCAGGGGCAGGGAACAGCTACGAGCAGTACTTC.